Listed here is a single T cell receptor beta chain. Its antigen is currently not known. No much larger clonotype is one base removed from it; base qualities were not supplied. This record comes from a study of blood T cell repertoires in COVID-19 (TCRdb year 2020). Some background on the complete study: Samples covering the acute and convalescent phases of COVID-19 were provided by collaborators in the United States, Italy and Spain. The prospective study material was composed of cDNA or gDNA derived from T cells, B-cell-depleted T cells, or PBMCs. Deeply sampled blood TCRbeta repertoires from subjects exposed to, actively infected with, or recovered from COVID-19 were included in the dataset. The repertoires were made available in a free public database intended to serve as a resource for research on the immune response to SARS-CoV-2. Samples were obtained from the ongoing ImmuneRACE study (first 160 participants) and from approximately 1,200 subjects provided by 6 global collaborators. The sample metadata nearly always contained a de-identified subject ID, COVID-19 status, age in years and sex. Where available, HLA class I and class II types were obtained from metadata supplied by the sample provider rather than from assay-based typing. The paper's findings and limits, for the study overall: The quantity of clinical and demographic metadata differed by source and by participant and was supplied without curation.

The CDR3 has 16 amino acids, counting the end cysteine and phenylalanine. Only the CDR3 region is kept as DNA, spanning 48 bases read in frame from base 1. The immunoSEQ Assay, a bias-controlled multiplex PCR, was used to amplify TCRbeta CDR3 regions from genomic DNA. Concerning the study's data processing: The number of nucleated cells in each sample was estimated from the amplification of reference gene primers within the assay. Sequence reads were collapsed and filtered to measure the absolute abundance of every unique TCRbeta CDR3 rearrangement. For each sample, productive Simpson clonality was calculated as the square root of Simpson's diversity index across productive rearrangements. Not all clones reach the TCRdb copy of this immuneACCESS table, which keeps in-frame sequences only. Checked studies attribute under half of the gap to unresolved V genes and leave the rest unexplained. The DNA gave D and trimming, while V, J and clone size come from that table. Across this sample there are approximately 210,000 clones, with approximately 91% seen only once. 4% to 5.5% of the sample is held by the ten biggest clonotypes.

Collaborating institutions collected whole blood in K2EDTA tubes following their own protocols. For TCRbeta analysis, collaborators shipped samples as frozen whole blood, isolated PBMCs, or DNA extracted from either of those sample types. The sample was peripheral blood. The TCR sequence derives from a woman in her forties with acute or convalescent COVID-19. The rearrangement joined TRBV1 to TRBJ2-1; the DNA was not compared with TRBD2, the D call given in the table. TRBV1 is reported as a pseudogene. The CDR3 sequence is CTSSHKLTRSPNEQFF. The DNA sequence follows: TGCACCAGCAGTCACAAGCTGACTAGGAGCCCCAATGAGCAGTTCTTC.